This passage covers 27 T cell receptor beta chains from one sample sequenced in a study of T cell responses to AZD1222 COVID-19 vaccine. The protocol was immunoSEQ multiplex PCR, while the TCRdb copy is restricted to in-frame clones and leaves out a portion. The data show around 260,000 clones, more than 80% seen once. The sequencing used peripheral blood, collected on day 0 of AZD1222 vaccination. These receptors all stem from an adult in good health.

This rearrangement joins TRBV3-1 (or the pseudogene TRBV3-2) to TRBJ1-2; D gene unclear. Trimming shortened V by 0 bases and J by 2 bases, and 10 bases separated the two germline ends. Germline CDR1 and CDR2: LGHDT and YNNKEL (reference sequence). The CDR3 covers 15 residues. The CDR3 reads CASSQESSGNYGYTF. The CDR3 coding sequence is TGTGCCAGCAGCCAAGAGTCGTCAGGCAACTATGGCTACACCTTC.

This chain connects TRBV6-1 to TRBJ2-7, with 10 bases matching TRBD2. The CDR3 is 15 amino acids. Germline CDR1 is MNHNS and CDR2 is SASEGT. V was clipped by 2 bases and J by 1 base; unmatched bases: 2. This CDR3 reads CASSELAGESYEQYF. In DNA form, the CDR3 reads TGTGCCAGCAGTGAACTAGCGGGGGAATCCTACGAGCAGTACTTC.

Concerning this clone itself: A junction end diverges from the germline sequence, so it may reflect a read error. The V and J genes are TRBV28 and TRBJ2-7; the D gene could be TRBD1 or TRBD2 (5 bases each). The CDR3 is 12 amino acids. Per germline, CDR1 MDHEN and CDR2 SYDVKM. The CDR3 here is CASSLRLGVIFF. The CDR3 DNA reads TGTGCCAGCAGTCTCAGGTTGGGGGTAATATTCTTC.

The J gene is TRBJ2-7, the V gene TRBV25-1, with D possibly matching TRBD1 (6 bases). Per germline, CDR1 MGHDK and CDR2 SYGVNS. Between the trimmed V and J ends, which lost 7 bases and 2 bases, there was a span of 12 bases. The length of the CDR3 is 13 residues. The chain's CDR3 is CASMATGPYEQYF. The CDR3 bases are TGTGCCAGCATGGCGACAGGACCCTACGAGCAGTACTTC.

Only one count was recorded for this clone. The gene calls are TRBV28 and TRBJ2-7, with 7 bases lining up with TRBD1. With 10 bases clipped from V and 3 bases from J, the junction kept 9 bases outside the gene matches. The CDR3 consists of 13 residues. The germline V gene has CDR1 MDHEN and CDR2 SYDVKM. The CDR3 DNA sequence: TGTGCCACCGAGGACAGGACCATCTACGAGCAGTACTTC. Translated, it gives CATEDRTIYEQYF.

The chain couples TRBV7-2 to TRBJ2-7; the match to TRBD2 covers 12 bases. CDR1 and CDR2 from the germline V gene are SGHTA and FQGNSA. V lost 5 bases and J lost 6; bases outside the gene matches: 8. CDR3 length equals 15 residues. The CDR3 bases are TGTGCCAGCAGCGCACACCTAGCGGGAGGGGGCGAGCAGTACTTC. It is translated as CASSAHLAGGGEQYF.

The J gene is TRBJ2-7, the V gene TRBV7-2; D perhaps matches TRBD2 (6 bases). The CDR3 length is 15 residues. V was pared by 3 bases and J by 5 bases, with 17 bases between. CDR1 is SGHTA and CDR2 is FQGNSA in the germline V gene. Here the CDR3 DNA reads TGTGCCAGCAGCTTCACCACCGGGAGAGGCCACGAGCAGTACTTC. Residues: CASSFTTGRGHEQYF.

Only one count was recorded for this clone. The V gene is TRBV3-1 (or the pseudogene TRBV3-2), the J gene TRBJ1-1; TRBD1 is a possible D gene (6 bases). Germline CDR1 is LGHDT and CDR2 is YNNKEL (reference sequence). There are 12 residues in the CDR3. V dropped 3 bases and J dropped 8 bases, with 10 bases sitting between them. Written as DNA, the CDR3 is TGTGCCAGCAGCCAGACACAGGGAGAAGCTTTCTTT. This codes for CASSQTQGEAFF.

The rearrangement joins TRBV20-1 to TRBJ2-1, with TRBD2 identical over 8 bases. Trimming at V came to 3 bases and at J to 2 bases, leaving 9 bases not matched to a gene. CDR1 is DFQATT and CDR2 is SNEGSKA in the germline V gene (reference sequence). The CDR3 length is 16 residues. CDR3 nucleotide sequence: TGCAGTGCTAGTTTTCTAGCGGGCGGCCCCTACAATGAGCAGTTCTTC. Encoded protein: CSASFLAGGPYNEQFF.

V and J are TRBV10-1 and TRBJ1-5, with D tentatively TRBD1 (6 bases). V was clipped by 2 bases and J by 5 bases, with 13 bases between them. Germline V gene data show CDR1 as WNHNN and CDR2 as SYGVQD (reference sequence). This CDR3 spans 15 amino acids. The CDR3 region is CASSETSGEYQPQHF. CDR3 bases: TGCGCCAGCAGTGAGACCTCAGGGGAATATCAGCCCCAGCATTTT.

The count of this clone is one. The chain couples TRBV7-3 to TRBJ2-1, with 7 nucleotides matching TRBD1. Germline values: CDR1 SGHTA, CDR2 FQGTGA. The CDR3 runs to 13 residues. The trim removed 5 bases at V and 7 bases at J, leaving 5 bases unmatched. In DNA, the CDR3 is TGTGCCAGCAGCGTCCAGACAGGGAATGAGCAGTTCTTC. It yields the protein CASSVQTGNEQFF.

The chain carries TRBV2 and TRBJ1-2, with D maybe TRBD1 (6 bases). V gave up 5 bases and J gave up 1 base, with 8 bases separating them. The CDR3 extends over 13 amino acids. Germline CDR1 SNHLY, CDR2 FYNNEI. The CDR3, as DNA: TGTGCCAGCAGTATACAGGGTAACTATGGCTACACCTTC. It codes for CASSIQGNYGYTF.

The chain has TRBV19 and TRBJ2-5, with 8 bases matching TRBD1. This CDR3 spans 14 amino acids. V trimming: 5 bases; J trimming: 2 bases; junction bases outside the gene matches: 4. Germline-derived CDR1 and CDR2 are LNHDA and SQIVND (reference sequence). In DNA form, the CDR3 reads TGTGCCAGTAGTTCTCACAGGGGGCAAGAGACCCAGTACTTC. Translation gives CASSSHRGQETQYF.

V and J are TRBV3-1 (or the pseudogene TRBV3-2) and TRBJ1-1; possible D gene TRBD1, 6 bases. The germline V and J ends were trimmed by 6 bases and 5 bases, with 19 bases remaining between them. This CDR3 has 15 amino acids. Germline V gene sequence: CDR1 LGHDT, CDR2 YNNKEL (reference sequence). The CDR3 reads CASSRTSRGGTEAFF. As DNA, the CDR3 is TGTGCCAGCAGTAGGACTTCAAGGGGGGGGACTGAAGCTTTCTTT.

The genes are TRBV5-6 and TRBJ2-3; the D is unclear. The germline V gene encodes CDR1 SGHDT and CDR2 YYEEEE. The CDR3 length is 14 residues. With 4 bases removed from V and 4 bases from J, the gap between germline ends came to 13 bases. Written as DNA, the CDR3 is TGTGCCAGCAGCGGAGTCGTTGGTTCAGATACGCAGTATTTT. It specifies CASSGVVGSDTQYF.

The chain combines TRBV7-2 with TRBJ1-2; D may be TRBD1 (5 bases). V lost 4 bases and J 2 bases, leaving 11 bases between the germline ends. The CDR3 is 14 residues long. CDR1 and CDR2 (germline): SGHTA, FQGNSA. CDR3 DNA: TGTGCCAGCAGCTCCCAGGGAGGAAACTATGGCTACACCTTC. Amino acid sequence: CASSSQGGNYGYTF.

This clone was detected once. The V call is TRBV28, the J call TRBJ2-1; TRBD2 is a possible D gene (6 bases). Per the germline V gene, CDR1 is MDHEN and CDR2 is SYDVKM. The CDR3 is 15 residues long. Trimming left V 4 bases short and J 2 bases short, with 12 bases between. CDR3 in amino acids: CASSSGTPPYNEQFF. For the CDR3, the DNA is TGTGCCAGCAGTTCCGGGACTCCCCCCTACAATGAGCAGTTCTTC.

This clone has just one count. The rearrangement joins TRBV12-3 or TRBV12-4 to TRBJ2-3; no clear D. The CDR3 covers 12 residues. The V end was cut by 6 bases, the J end by 4 bases, with 8 bases between. In DNA, the CDR3 is TGTGCCAGCAGCCGCCTGGCAGATACGCAGTATTTT. It specifies CASSRLADTQYF.

The chain uses TRBV7-9 and TRBJ1-1; D is unclear. This CDR3 spans 12 amino acids. Trimming cost V 4 bases and J 3 bases, with 6 bases left between them. Germline CDR1 and CDR2: SEHNR and FQNEAQ (reference sequence). The CDR3 here is CASSSSDTEAFF. CDR3 in DNA: TGTGCCAGCAGCTCGTCGGACACTGAAGCTTTCTTT.

The rearrangement joins TRBV5-6 to TRBJ1-4, with D tentatively TRBD1 (5 bases). Germline V gene sequence: CDR1 SGHDT, CDR2 YYEEEE. V gave up 4 bases and J gave up 4 bases, with 11 bases separating them. The CDR3 has 14 residues. The chain's CDR3 is CASSAGRRNEKLFF. The CDR3 region has the DNA TGTGCCAGCAGCGCGGGACGGCGTAATGAAAAACTGTTTTTT.

V gene TRBV25-1 combines with J gene TRBJ2-7; TRBD1 matches at 7 bases. J was trimmed by 2 bases and V by 8 bases; bases with no gene match: 3. CDR1 MGHDK and CDR2 SYGVNS come from the germline V gene. This CDR3 is built from 12 residues. This CDR3 reads CASGDRPYEQYF. CDR3 DNA sequence: TGTGCCAGCGGGGACAGACCCTACGAGCAGTACTTC.

The J gene is TRBJ1-2, the V gene TRBV28; tentative D call: TRBD1 (6 bases). The germline V and J ends were trimmed by 3 bases and 4 bases, with 12 bases remaining between them. This CDR3 region has 14 residues. Germline CDR1 and CDR2: MDHEN and SYDVKM. CDR3 protein: CASSFPTGRYGYTF. The CDR3 DNA is TGTGCCAGCAGTTTCCCAACAGGGCGCTATGGCTACACCTTC.

The chain links TRBV5-6 to TRBJ2-2, with 9 bases fitting TRBD2. This CDR3 is built from 15 residues. Trimming removed 0 bases from V and 4 bases from J; junction bases left unmatched: 1. Germline loops: CDR1 SGHDT, CDR2 YYEEEE. CDR3 DNA: TGTGCCAGCAGCTTGGTGGGACTAGCCACCGGGGAGCTGTTTTTT. Amino acid sequence: CASSLVGLATGELFF. The variable domain in full, completed from reference TRBV5-6 and TRBJ2-2, reads DAGVTQSPTHLIKTRGQQVTLRCSPKSGHDTVSWYQQALGQGPQFIFQYYEEEERQRGNFPDRFSGHQFPNYSSELNVNALLLGDSALYLCASSLVGLATGELFFGEGSRLTVL.

The rearrangement links TRBV7-2 to TRBJ2-3, with D possibly being TRBD2 (6 bases). The CDR3 has 14 amino acids. CDR1 is SGHTA, CDR2 FQGNSA, per germline. Deletions cut 9 bases from V and 2 bases from J, with 15 bases between. CDR3 protein: CASQRVTFTDTQYF. In DNA, the CDR3 is TGTGCCAGTCAGCGGGTGACATTCACAGATACGCAGTATTTT.

This clone was detected once. The chain couples TRBV30 to TRBJ2-4; no clear D. The length of the CDR3 is 13 residues. V shed 5 bases and J shed 3 bases, with 11 bases lying between them. Per germline, CDR1 GTSNPN and CDR2 SVGIG (reference sequence). CDR3 nucleotides: TGTGCCTGGCTTTTTAAGGGCAAAAACATTCAGTACTTC. Protein: CAWLFKGKNIQYF. Combining the CDR3 with reference TRBV30 and TRBJ2-4 gives the whole variable domain SQTIHQWPATLVQPVGSPLSLECTVEGTSNPNLYWYRQAAGRGLQLLFYSVGIGQISSEVPQNLSASRPQDRQFILSSKKLLLSDSGFYLCAWLFKGKNIQYFGAGTRLSVL.

The DNA for the CDR3 is TGCGCCAGCAGCTTGGAAGGCCCTTCGAGGCGGGGGGCCTCCTACGAGCAGTACTTC. It specifies CASSLEGPSRRGASYEQYF. The V call is TRBV5-1, the J call TRBJ2-7, with TRBD2 matching 8 bases. The CDR3 extends over 19 amino acids. J was trimmed by 0 bases and V by 0 bases; bases with no gene match: 14. The germline CDR1 and CDR2 sequences are SGHRS and YFSETQ. The full variable domain, with the rest looked up from reference TRBV5-1 and TRBJ2-7, is KAGVTQTPRYLIKTRGQQVTLSCSPISGHRSVSWYQQTPGQGLQFLFEYFSETQRNKGNFPGRFSGRQFSNSRSEMNVSTLELGDSALYLCASSLEGPSRRGASYEQYFGPGTRLTVT.

This clone was counted a single time. The chain uses TRBV13 and TRBJ2-1, with 8 bases matching TRBD2. The CDR3 runs 15 residues. Germline lookup yields CDR1 PRHDT and CDR2 FYEKMQ (reference sequence). Trimming cost V 5 bases and J 0 bases; bases outside gene matches: 3. As DNA, the CDR3 is TGTGCCAGCAGCCATCGGGGGGGCTCCTACAATGAGCAGTTCTTC. Its translation is CASSHRGGSYNEQFF.